This entry concerns a single T cell receptor beta chain. The antigen is not known. From germline, CDR1 is SGHTA and CDR2 FQGNSA. The CDR3 is 16 amino acids. The V and J ends lost 3 bases and 8 bases, in that order; junction bases with no gene match: 8. This sample is drawn from a study of cytomegalovirus exposure and HLA in healthy donors. Primers included in the PCR were 60 Vbeta and 13 Jbeta primers. Data came from immunoSEQ multiplex PCR; TCRdb stores just in-frame clones and leaves some out. The repertoire holds about 160,000 clones, with 70% to 80% as singletons. Study-level results: Reports credit the classifier with highly specific, highly sensitive diagnosis of cytomegalovirus status.

The sample was PBMCs. The TCR originated in a man aged 35-49 years in good health and CMV-seropositive. The V and J genes are TRBV7-2 and TRBJ2-1; TRBD2 aligns across 12 bases. The CDR3 reads CASSLTSGSKTYEQFF. For the CDR3, the DNA is TGTGCCAGCAGCTTGACTAGCGGGAGTAAGACCTATGAGCAGTTCTTC.